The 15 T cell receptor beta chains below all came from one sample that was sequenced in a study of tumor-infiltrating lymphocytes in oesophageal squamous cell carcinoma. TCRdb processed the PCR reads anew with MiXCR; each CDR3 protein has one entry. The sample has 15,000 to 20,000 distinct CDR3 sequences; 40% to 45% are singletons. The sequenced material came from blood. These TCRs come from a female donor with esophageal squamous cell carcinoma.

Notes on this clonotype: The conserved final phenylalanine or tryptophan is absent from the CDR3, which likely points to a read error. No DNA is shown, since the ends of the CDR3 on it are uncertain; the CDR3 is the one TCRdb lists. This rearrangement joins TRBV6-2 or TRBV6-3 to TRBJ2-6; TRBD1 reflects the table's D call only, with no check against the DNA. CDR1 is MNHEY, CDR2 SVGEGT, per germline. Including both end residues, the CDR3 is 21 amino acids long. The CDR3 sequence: CASSYPLGGLSGRGETQYFGA.

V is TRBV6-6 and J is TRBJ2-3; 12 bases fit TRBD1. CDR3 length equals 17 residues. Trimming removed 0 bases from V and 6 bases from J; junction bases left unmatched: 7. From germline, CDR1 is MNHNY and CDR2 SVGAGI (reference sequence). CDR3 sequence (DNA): TGTGCCAGCAGTTACTCAGGGACAGGGGGCAAGGTGGATACGCAGTATTTT. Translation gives CASSYSGTGGKVDTQYF.

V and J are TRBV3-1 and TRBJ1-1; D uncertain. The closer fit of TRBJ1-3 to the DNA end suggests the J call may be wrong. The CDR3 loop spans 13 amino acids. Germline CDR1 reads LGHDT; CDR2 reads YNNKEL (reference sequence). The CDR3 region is CASSQEGFGTIYF. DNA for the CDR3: TGTGCCAGCAGCCAAGAAGGGTTCGGCACCATATATTTT.

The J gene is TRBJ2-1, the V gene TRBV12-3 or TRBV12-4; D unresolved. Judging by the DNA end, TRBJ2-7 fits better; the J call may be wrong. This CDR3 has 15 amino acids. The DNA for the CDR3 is TGTGCCAGCAGCCGAAGCCCTGACCGCTCCTACGAGCAGTACTTC. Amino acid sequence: CASSRSPDRSYEQYF.

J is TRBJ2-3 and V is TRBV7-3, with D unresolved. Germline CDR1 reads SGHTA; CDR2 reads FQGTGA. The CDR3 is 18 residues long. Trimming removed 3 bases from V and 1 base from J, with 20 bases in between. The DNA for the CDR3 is TGTGCCAGCAGCTTCTTAATAATCGGGTGGCGGCGCACAGATACGCAGTATTTT. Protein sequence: CASSFLIIGWRRTDTQYF.

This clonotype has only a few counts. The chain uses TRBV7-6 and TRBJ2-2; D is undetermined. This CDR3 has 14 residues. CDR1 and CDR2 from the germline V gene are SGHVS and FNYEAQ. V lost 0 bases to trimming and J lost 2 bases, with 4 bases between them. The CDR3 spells CASSLAGNTGELFF. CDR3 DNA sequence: TGTGCCAGCAGCTTAGCGGGAAACACCGGGGAGCTGTTTTTT.

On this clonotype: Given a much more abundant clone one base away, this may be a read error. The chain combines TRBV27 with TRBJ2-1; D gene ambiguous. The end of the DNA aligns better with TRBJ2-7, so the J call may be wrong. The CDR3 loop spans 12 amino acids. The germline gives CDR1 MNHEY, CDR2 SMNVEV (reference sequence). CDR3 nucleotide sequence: TGTGCCAGCAGTAGCTGGGGCTACGAGCAGTACTTC. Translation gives CASSSWGYEQYF.

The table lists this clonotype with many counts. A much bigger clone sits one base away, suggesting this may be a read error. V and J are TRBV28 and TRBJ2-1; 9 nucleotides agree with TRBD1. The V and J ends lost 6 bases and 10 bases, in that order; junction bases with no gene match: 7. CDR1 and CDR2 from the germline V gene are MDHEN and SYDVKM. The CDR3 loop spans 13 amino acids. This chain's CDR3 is CASRGTGLYEQFF. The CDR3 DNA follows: TGTGCCAGCAGAGGGACAGGGCTTTACGAGCAGTTCTTC.

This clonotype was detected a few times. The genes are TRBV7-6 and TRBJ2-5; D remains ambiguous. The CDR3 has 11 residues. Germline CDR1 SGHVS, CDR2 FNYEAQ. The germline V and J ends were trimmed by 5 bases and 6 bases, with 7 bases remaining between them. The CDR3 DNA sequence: TGTGCCAGCAGCGCTGGACAGACCCAGTACTTC. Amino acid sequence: CASSAGQTQYF.

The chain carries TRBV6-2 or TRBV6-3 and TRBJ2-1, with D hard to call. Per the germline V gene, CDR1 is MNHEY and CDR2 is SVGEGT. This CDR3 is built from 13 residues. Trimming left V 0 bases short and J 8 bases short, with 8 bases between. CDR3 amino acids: CASSYSPNYEQFF. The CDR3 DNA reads TGTGCCAGCAGTTACTCGCCCAATTATGAGCAGTTCTTC.

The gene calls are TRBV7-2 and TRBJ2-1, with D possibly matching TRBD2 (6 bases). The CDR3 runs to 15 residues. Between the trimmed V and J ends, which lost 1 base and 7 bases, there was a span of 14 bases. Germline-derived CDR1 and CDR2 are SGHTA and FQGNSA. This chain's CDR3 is CASSLDNGGYNEQFF. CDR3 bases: TGTGCCAGCAGCTTAGACAACGGAGGGTATAATGAGCAGTTCTTC.

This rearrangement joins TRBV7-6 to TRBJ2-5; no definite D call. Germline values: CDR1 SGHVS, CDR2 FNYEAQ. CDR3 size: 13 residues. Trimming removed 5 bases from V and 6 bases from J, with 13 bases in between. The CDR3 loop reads CASSPGQAKTQYF. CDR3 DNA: TGTGCCAGCAGCCCGGGTCAGGCGAAGACCCAGTACTTC.

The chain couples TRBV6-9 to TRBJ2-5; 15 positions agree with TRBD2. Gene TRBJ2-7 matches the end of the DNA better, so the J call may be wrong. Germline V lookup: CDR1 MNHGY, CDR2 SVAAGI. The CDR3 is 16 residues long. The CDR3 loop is CASSYLGLAGGYEQYF. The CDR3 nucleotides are TGTGCCAGCAGTTACTTAGGACTAGCGGGAGGGTACGAGCAGTACTTC.

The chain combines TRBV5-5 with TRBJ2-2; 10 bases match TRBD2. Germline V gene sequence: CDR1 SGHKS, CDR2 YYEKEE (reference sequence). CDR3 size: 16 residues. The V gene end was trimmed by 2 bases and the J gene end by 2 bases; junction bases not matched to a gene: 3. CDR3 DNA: TGTGCCAGCAGCTTAGGACTAGCGGTAAACACCGGGGAGCTGTTTTTT. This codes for CASSLGLAVNTGELFF.

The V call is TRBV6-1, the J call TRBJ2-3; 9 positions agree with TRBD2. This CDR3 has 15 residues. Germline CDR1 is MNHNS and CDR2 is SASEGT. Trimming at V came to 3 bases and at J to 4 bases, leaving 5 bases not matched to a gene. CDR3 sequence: CASSDASGIPDTQYF. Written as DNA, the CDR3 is TGTGCCAGCAGTGACGCTAGCGGGATTCCAGATACGCAGTATTTT.